This TCR beta chain was identified in a study of T-cell reconstitution after alpha-beta-depleted transplantation in children. Points from the study as a whole: T cells produced anew were the main source of T-cell counts and diversity one year after transplant. About two months after transplant, alpha-beta T cells reportedly came from several hundred expanded graft clones. After transplant, high TCRbeta diversity at day 60 in some patients arose from surviving recipient T cells and thymic progenitors.

Germline-derived CDR1 and CDR2 are LGHNA and YSLEER. Trimming took off 0 bases at V and 0 bases at J, with 12 bases between the two ends. There are 17 residues in the CDR3. Of note for this clonotype: Its specificity is not known.

A TCRbeta library incorporating unique molecular identifiers was prepared. MiXCR, applied by TCRdb to the PCR reads, yields one record per CDR3 protein. The sample has 490,000 or so distinct CDR3 sequences; 10% are singletons. This material consisted of PBMCs, taken before TCRalphabeta/CD19-depleted stem cell transplant. The chain combines TRBV4-3 with TRBJ2-1, with D possibly TRBD2 on 5 matching bases. The TCR comes from a child under 10 years old with inherited bone marrow failure, due to receive a stem cell transplant. CDR3 amino acids: CASSQDGAVSSYNEQFF. CDR3 nucleotides: TGCGCCAGCAGCCAAGACGGAGCGGTTAGCTCCTACAATGAGCAGTTCTTC.